This TCR beta chain was found in a study of cytomegalovirus exposure and HLA in healthy donors. With 5 bases removed from V and 5 bases from J, the gap between germline ends came to 19 bases. This CDR3 spans 15 amino acids. Per germline, CDR1 SGHVS and CDR2 FQNEAQ. This clone appeared a few times. Amplification used 60 Vbeta primers and 13 Jbeta primers. Sequenced by immunoSEQ multiplex PCR; TCRdb stores in-frame clones only, minus some. The table lists about 150,000 clones, 75% to 85% of them singletons, with approximately 1.5% in the top ten. Material for sequencing was PBMCs. The V and J genes are TRBV7-8 and TRBJ2-7; D perhaps matches TRBD2 (5 bases). The receptor was isolated from a woman between 35 and 50 years old in good health and CMV-seronegative. CDR3 sequence reads: CASSPSGRLENEQYF. CDR3 in DNA: TGTGCCAGCAGCCCCTCGGGGAGACTGGAAAACGAGCAGTACTTC.